The 24 T cell receptor beta chains below all came from one sample that was sequenced in a study of T-cell reconstitution after alpha-beta-depleted transplantation in children. Unique molecular identifiers were used in preparing the TCRbeta library. One entry per CDR3 protein, called by TCRdb with MiXCR from the PCR reads. The table includes about 640,000 distinct CDR3 sequences, 16% detected once. The material was PBMCs from the stem cell graft donor, obtained from the stem cell graft. Receptors originate from a human donor who donated a stem cell graft to a child with acute myeloid leukemia.

The chain couples TRBV11-1 to TRBJ2-7; the match to TRBD1 covers 7 bases. The ends lost 5 bases at V and 4 bases at J; junction bases unmatched: 5. CDR3 length equals 13 residues. Germline CDR1 SGHAT, CDR2 FQDESV (reference sequence). The CDR3 is CASSRDRSYEQYV. CDR3 bases: TGTGCCAGCAGCCGGGACAGATCATACGAGCAGTACGTC.

This clonotype has just a few counts. The rearrangement uses TRBV29-1 and TRBJ1-2; no clear D. Trimming stripped 4 bases from V and 3 bases from J, with 9 bases between. The CDR3 contains 12 residues. Germline assignment: CDR1 SQVTM and CDR2 ANQGSEA. CDR3 amino acids: CSVVEFYYGYTF. CDR3 bases: TGCAGCGTTGTTGAATTCTACTATGGCTACACCTTC.

This clonotype was counted many times. The chain employs TRBV12-3 or TRBV12-4 and TRBJ1-1; a weak D match, TRBD1 (5 bases). The V end was cut by 8 bases, the J end by 3 bases, with 10 bases between. The CDR3 length is 12 residues. CDR3 loop: CASRGDYTEAFF. CDR3 nucleotides: TGTGCCAGCCGGGGGGATTACACTGAAGCTTTCTTT.

This clonotype came up a few times. The chain uses TRBV4-2 and TRBJ2-1; 12 bases map to TRBD2. Germline CDR1 LGHNA, CDR2 YNFKEQ. Trimming cost V 1 base and J 10 bases; bases outside gene matches: 5. The CDR3 totals 15 residues. The CDR3 DNA reads TGTGCCAGCAGCCAAGCTAGCGGGGGGGCCAGGGAGCAGTTCTTC. Its translation: CASSQASGGAREQFF.

The sample holds many counts of this clonotype. This chain joins TRBV10-3 and TRBJ2-7; D remains ambiguous. Germline-derived CDR1 and CDR2 are ENHRY and SYGVKD. The CDR3 covers 12 residues. Trimming stripped 3 bases from V and 3 bases from J, with 6 bases between. CDR3 sequence reads: CAISENGYEQYV. In DNA form, the CDR3 reads TGTGCCATCAGTGAAAACGGCTACGAGCAGTACGTC.

This clonotype was observed at least ten times. The rearrangement links TRBV20-1 to TRBJ1-1; unclear D gene. V dropped 5 bases and J dropped 8 bases, with 12 bases sitting between them. Germline V gene sequence: CDR1 DFQATT, CDR2 SNEGSKA (reference sequence). This CDR3 spans 11 amino acids. The CDR3: CSAPWAGEAFF. CDR3 in DNA: TGCAGTGCTCCTTGGGCGGGAGAAGCTTTCTTT.

The chain couples TRBV5-5 to TRBJ2-7; D is uncertain. The CDR3 has 15 amino acids. Germline V gene lookup returns CDR1 SGHKS and CDR2 YYEKEE (reference sequence). Deletions cut 0 bases from V and 0 bases from J, with 10 bases between. Here the CDR3 reads CASSLEGPSSYEQYF. The CDR3 nucleotides read TGTGCCAGCAGCTTGGAGGGCCCTTCCTCCTACGAGCAGTACTTC.

This clonotype was detected many times. DNA for the CDR3: TGTGCCAGCAGAGGGACAGGGAACGAGCAGTACTTC. Its protein is CASRGTGNEQYF. The chain uses TRBV27 and TRBJ2-7, with 9 positions matching TRBD1. V shed 6 bases, J shed 5 bases, and the junction held 2 bases outside the gene matches. The germline gives CDR1 MNHEY, CDR2 SMNVEV (reference sequence). This CDR3 is built from 12 residues.

This clonotype was counted ten times or more. J is TRBJ2-7 and V is TRBV20-1; TRBD1 matches 11 bases. The CDR3 contains 13 residues. The V gene's germline CDR1 is DFQATT and CDR2 SNEGSKA (reference sequence). V lost 7 bases to trimming and J lost 2 bases; unmatched junction nucleotides: 4. The CDR3 nucleotides are TGCAGTGTCGGGACAGGGGGGACCTACGAGCAGTACGTC. It encodes CSVGTGGTYEQYV.

This clonotype was recorded many times. This chain connects TRBV4-3 to TRBJ2-7; TRBD1 or TRBD2 may be the D gene (5 bases each). CDR3 length: 14 amino acids. Germline lookup yields CDR1 LGHNA and CDR2 YSLEER. Trimming stripped 4 bases from V and 6 bases from J, with 16 bases between. CDR3 nucleotide sequence: TGCGCCAGCAGCCCTCAGGGACGGGCGGGCGAGCAGTACTTC. It encodes CASSPQGRAGEQYF.

The rearrangement joins TRBV15 to TRBJ2-3; possible D gene TRBD2, 6 bases. Germline V gene sequence: CDR1 LNHNV, CDR2 YYDKDF (reference sequence). The V end was cut by 4 bases, the J end by 0 bases, with 11 bases between. This CDR3 contains 15 residues. The CDR3 DNA sequence: TGTGCCACCAGCATCGGGACTGTTAGCACAGATACGCAGTATTTT. Its translation: CATSIGTVSTDTQYF.

The sample holds many counts of this clonotype. The genes are TRBV5-1 and TRBJ1-1, with D uncertain. There are 14 residues in the CDR3. Germline V lookup: CDR1 SGHRS, CDR2 YFSETQ. Between the trimmed V and J ends, which lost 0 bases and 1 base, there was a span of 7 bases. The DNA of the CDR3 is TGCGCCAGCAGCTTGGACAGTACGAACACTGAAGCTTTCTTT. Protein sequence: CASSLDSTNTEAFF.

The chain is built from TRBV18 and TRBJ2-1; D not resolved. This CDR3 spans 14 amino acids. The V gene's germline CDR1 is KGHSH and CDR2 LQKENI. Deletions cut 0 bases from V and 8 bases from J, with 11 bases between. Here the CDR3 reads CASSPPNRDHEQFF. The CDR3 DNA reads as TGTGCCAGCTCACCACCGAATAGGGATCATGAGCAGTTCTTC.

This clonotype was recorded a few times. The chain uses TRBV7-2 and TRBJ1-3, with 8 bases aligning to TRBD1. Trimming removed 1 base from V and 4 bases from J; junction bases left unmatched: 9. Per germline, CDR1 SGHTA and CDR2 FQGNSA. The CDR3 length is 17 residues. The CDR3: CASSLVGSRGQGNTIYF. The DNA for the CDR3 is TGTGCCAGCAGCTTAGTAGGTTCCAGGGGGCAAGGAAACACCATATATTTT.

This clonotype came up a few times. The chain is built from TRBV10-3 and TRBJ2-5; TRBD2 matches at 9 bases. This CDR3 is 15 amino acids long. The germline V gene encodes CDR1 ENHRY and CDR2 SYGVKD. V trimming: 7 bases; J trimming: 2 bases; junction bases outside the gene matches: 8. The CDR3 here is CAIKRGAGRQETQYF. CDR3 nucleotides: TGTGCCATCAAGCGGGGGGCCGGACGGCAAGAGACCCAGTACTTC.

This clonotype has a handful of counts. The V gene is TRBV6-2 or TRBV6-3, the J gene TRBJ2-7; D is possibly TRBD2 (5 bases). V dropped 6 bases and J dropped 6 bases, with 12 bases sitting between them. In germline, CDR1 is MNHEY, CDR2 SVGEGT. This CDR3 has 12 residues. CDR3 sequence: CASRPTSPEQYF. Here the CDR3 DNA reads TGTGCCAGCAGACCTACTAGTCCCGAGCAGTACTTC.

This clonotype was seen repeatedly, ten times or more. The chain recombines TRBV20-1 with TRBJ1-5, with 7 nucleotides matching TRBD1. Germline CDR1 is DFQATT and CDR2 is SNEGSKA (reference sequence). The CDR3 covers 13 residues. After removal of 6 bases from V and 4 bases from J, the junction contained 6 bases not matched to a gene. The CDR3 DNA follows: TGCAGTGCCCCGGGACAGCAAAATCAGCCCCAGCATTTT. Its protein product is CSAPGQQNQPQHF.

This clonotype showed up just a few times. The chain recombines TRBV6-2 or TRBV6-3 with TRBJ2-7, with TRBD1 identical over 7 bases. After removal of 9 bases from V and 0 bases from J, the junction contained 8 bases not matched to a gene. Looked up from germline, CDR1 is MNHEY and CDR2 is SVGEGT. The CDR3 spans 14 residues. The CDR3 region is CASLTRDSSYEQYF. The CDR3 DNA is TGTGCCAGTCTAACCCGGGACAGCTCCTACGAGCAGTACTTC.

This clonotype occurred many times. J is TRBJ2-1 and V is TRBV20-1; TRBD2 aligns across 11 bases. In germline, CDR1 is DFQATT, CDR2 SNEGSKA (reference sequence). V lost 5 bases, J lost 4 bases, and 10 bases stayed unmatched. The CDR3 loop spans 16 amino acids. DNA of the CDR3: TGCAGTGCTTCCACGACTAGCGGGGTCCTGTACAATGAGCAGTTCTTC. It specifies CSASTTSGVLYNEQFF.

This clonotype was seen a few times. The rearrangement joins TRBV12-3 or TRBV12-4 to TRBJ1-2; D remains unclear. This CDR3 contains 15 residues. Trimming cost V 3 bases and J 3 bases, with 14 bases left between them. The DNA of the CDR3 is TGTGCCAGCAGTTTTAGTGACTCCGGGGACTATGGCTACACCTTC. Protein product: CASSFSDSGDYGYTF.

This clonotype was observed many times. The chain employs TRBV12-3 or TRBV12-4 and TRBJ2-1; the D call may be TRBD1 or TRBD2 (6 bases each). Between the trimmed V and J ends, which lost 6 bases and 0 bases, there was a span of 12 bases. The CDR3 length is 15 residues. The CDR3 loop reads CASRLGGSSYNEQFF. For the CDR3, the DNA is TGTGCCAGCAGACTCGGGGGCAGCTCCTACAATGAGCAGTTCTTC.

This clonotype showed up many times. The chain recombines TRBV20-1 with TRBJ2-5; 7 bases map to TRBD1. Germline V gene sequence: CDR1 DFQATT, CDR2 SNEGSKA (reference sequence). The junction had 8 bases not matched to a gene; V was cut back by 5 bases and J by 2 bases. This CDR3 is 14 amino acids long. This chain's CDR3 is CSAVGQHNQETQYF. Written as DNA, the CDR3 is TGCAGTGCTGTGGGACAGCACAATCAAGAGACCCAGTACTTC.

For this clonotype: Since a much larger clone is just one base distant, this may be a read error. The missing conserved phenylalanine or tryptophan at the end of this CDR3 makes a read error likely. The V call is TRBV20-1, the J call TRBJ2-1; 10 bases are a match to TRBD1. The CDR3 totals 15 residues. Trimming at V came to 4 bases and at J to 2 bases, leaving 5 bases not matched to a gene. Germline V lookup: CDR1 DFQATT, CDR2 SNEGSKA (reference sequence). The CDR3 sequence: CSATAGTGAYNEQFV. The CDR3 coding sequence is TGCAGTGCTACCGCCGGGACAGGGGCCTACAATGAGCAGTTCGTC.

J is TRBJ2-5 and V is TRBV7-2; possible D gene TRBD1, 7 bases. The CDR3 contains 15 residues. The germline V gene has CDR1 SGHTA and CDR2 FQGNSA. V lost 5 bases, J lost 5 bases, and 18 bases lay in between. Here the CDR3 DNA reads TGTGCCAGCAGCCGCGGAGGGGGCTATTTTGAGACCCAGTACTTC. It translates to CASSRGGGYFETQYF.